This T cell receptor beta chain was retrieved from a study of post-analysis software for immune sequencing data. Whole-study findings and limits: Included in a set of four or five TRBV segments more frequent in patients than controls were TRBV5-6, TRBV5-1 and TRBV20-1.

CDR1 and CDR2 (germline): MDHEN, SYDVKM. V was clipped by 6 bases and J by 4 bases, with 16 bases between them. This CDR3 has 15 residues. Notes on this clonotype: Its antigen is unknown.

Presence of unique molecular identifiers characterized the TCR beta cDNA libraries. A single record per CDR3 protein comes from TCRdb applying MiXCR to the PCR reads. The sample includes more than 350,000 distinct CDR3 sequences, 30% to 45% seen only once; the top ten take around 8%. The chain recombines TRBV28 with TRBJ2-1; tentatively, D is TRBD2 (6 bases). This TCR came from a girl under 10 years old with multiple sclerosis. The sample consisted of blood. The CDR3 here is CASSPWRARYNEQFF. CDR3 coding DNA: TGTGCCAGCAGCCCGTGGAGGGCCCGGTACAATGAGCAGTTCTTC.